This T cell receptor (beta chain) was documented in a study of blood T cell repertoires in COVID-19. Study-wide background: COVID-19 samples collected from the United States, Italy and Spain covered acute and convalescent phases. From T cells, B-cell-depleted T cells, or PBMCs came the material, which was cDNA or gDNA.

Per the original data handling: Estimates of nucleated cell counts were drawn from the amplification of reference gene primers. The repertoire was sequenced with immunoSEQ multiplex PCR; TCRdb's copy has only in-frame clones and lacks some. For V, J and clone size, that table is used; D and trimming come from the DNA. The profile shows roughly 80,000 clones, about nine tenths of them singletons. Germline V CDR1 and CDR2: SNHLY, FYNNEI. This CDR3 has 17 amino acids. Trimming stripped 8 bases from V and 0 bases from J, with 20 bases between. The chain is built from TRBV2 and TRBJ1-3; the D is unclear. Material: peripheral blood. This receptor was taken from a woman older than 75 with active or convalescent COVID-19. In DNA form, the CDR3 reads TGTGCCAGCCGGCGAGAGGGCGGTGCCCCCTCTGGAAACACCATATATTTT. Its protein product is CASRREGGAPSGNTIYF.